This T cell receptor beta chain appears in the sequencing data of a study of shared clonotypes between healthy human individuals. Naive CD8 cells lacked CD45RO and underwent positive selection for CCR7, leaving out terminally differentiated effector memory CD45RA+ cells. Per the study methods: Filtering was not the same, since immunoSEQ gave junction-only sequences without quality scores. Produced via immunoSEQ multiplex PCR; TCRdb's table is partial and in-frame only. V and J calls and clone size are given by that table; D and trimming were obtained from the DNA. The table lists 800,000 or so clones, about 97% of them singletons. Comments on this clone: Its specificity is not known.

Study findings and constraints: Incomplete sequencing of sorted subsets was indicated by rarefaction despite large depth. Measured sharing among donors was expected to vary with sequencing depth. The genetic and exposure-history diversity represented was limited by few donors.

What was sequenced was naive CD8+ T cells sorted from blood. The receptor was derived from a man aged 25-45 years in good health.

Here the CDR3 reads CASSYAQGRASYEQYF. CDR3 coding DNA: TGTGCCAGCAGTTACGCCCAGGGGAGGGCCTCCTACGAGCAGTACTTC. This chain uses TRBV6-5 with TRBJ2-7, with TRBD2 as a possible D gene (7 bases). V gave up 2 bases and J gave up 0 bases, with 14 bases separating them. Germline V CDR1 and CDR2: MNHEY, SVGAGI. The CDR3 runs 16 residues.